This T cell receptor (beta chain) was recovered during a study of metastatic and nonmetastatic thyroid tumors. Whole-study context: Repertoire comparisons spanned blood and tumor or nodule tissue from malignant and benign thyroid patients.

No patient had received any treatment before thyroid surgery. Many counts were recorded for this clone. Study processing details: Clinicopathological groups of papillary thyroid cancer showed CDR3 differences that were used to build a distant-metastasis classifier. TCRdb called clones again from the PCR reads with MiXCR. What appears here as the V and J calls and clone size reflects TCRdb's work, not the paper's. The sample contains about 15,000 clones, roughly a fifth of which appear only once. V gave up 5 bases and J gave up 1 base, with 18 bases separating them. CDR1 is SSHAT and CDR2 is FNYEAQ in the germline V gene (reference sequence). The length of the CDR3 is 18 residues.

The chain links TRBV7-7 to TRBJ2-6, with D perhaps assigned TRBD1 or TRBD2 (7 bases each). What was sequenced was blood. This clonotype originated in a female donor with papillary thyroid cancer or a benign thyroid nodule (not recorded which). Some clones in this sample may be carry-over from other donors' samples. For the CDR3, the DNA is TGTGCCAGCAGCCCCATGACAGGGACTATATCTGGGGCCAACGTCCTGACTTTC. Its translation: CASSPMTGTISGANVLTF. The full variable domain, its missing parts supplied by reference TRBV7-7 and TRBJ2-6, is GAGVSQSPRYKVTKRGQDVTLRCDPISSHATLYWYQQALGQGPEFLTYFNYEAQPDKSGLPSDRFSAERPEGSISTLTIQRTEQRDSAMYRCASSPMTGTISGANVLTFGAGSRLTVL.